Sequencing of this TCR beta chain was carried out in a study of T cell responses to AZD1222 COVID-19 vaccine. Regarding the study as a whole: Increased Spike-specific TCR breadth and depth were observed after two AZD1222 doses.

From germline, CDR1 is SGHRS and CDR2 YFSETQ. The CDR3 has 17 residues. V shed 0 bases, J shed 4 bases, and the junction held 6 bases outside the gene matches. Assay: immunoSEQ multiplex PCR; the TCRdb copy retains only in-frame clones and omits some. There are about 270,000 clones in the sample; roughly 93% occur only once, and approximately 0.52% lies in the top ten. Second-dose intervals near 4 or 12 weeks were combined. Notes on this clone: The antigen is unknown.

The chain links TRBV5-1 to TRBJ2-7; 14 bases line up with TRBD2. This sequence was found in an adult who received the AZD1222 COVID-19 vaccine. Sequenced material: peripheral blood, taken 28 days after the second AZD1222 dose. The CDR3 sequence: CASSLERTSGRPYEQYF. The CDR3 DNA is TGCGCCAGCAGCTTGGAACGGACTAGCGGGAGGCCATACGAGCAGTACTTC.